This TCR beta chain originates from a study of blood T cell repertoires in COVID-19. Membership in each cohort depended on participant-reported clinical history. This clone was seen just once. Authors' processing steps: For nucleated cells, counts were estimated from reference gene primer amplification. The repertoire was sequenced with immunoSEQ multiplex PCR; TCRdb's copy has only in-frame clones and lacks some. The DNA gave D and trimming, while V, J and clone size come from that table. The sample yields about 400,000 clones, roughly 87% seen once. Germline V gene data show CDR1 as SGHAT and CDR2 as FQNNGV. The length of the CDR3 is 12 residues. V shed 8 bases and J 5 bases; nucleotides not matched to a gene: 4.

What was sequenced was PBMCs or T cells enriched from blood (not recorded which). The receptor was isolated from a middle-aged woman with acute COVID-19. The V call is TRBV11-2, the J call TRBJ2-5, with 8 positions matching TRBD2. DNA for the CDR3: TGTGCCAGCCACGGACTAGCTGAGACCCAGTACTTC. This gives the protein CASHGLAETQYF.